The 29 T cell receptor beta chains given below trace back to one sample, sequenced in a study of T-cell reconstitution after alpha-beta-depleted transplantation in children. Preparation of the TCRbeta library used unique molecular identifiers. TCRdb re-analysed the PCR reads in MiXCR, keeping a single row per CDR3 protein. The repertoire holds about 130,000 distinct CDR3 sequences, about a tenth seen once, with less than 25% in the top ten. The starting material was PBMCs, mostly from graft donor cells, obtained 180 days after TCRalphabeta/CD19-depleted stem cell transplant. The source of these receptors is a girl under three years old who had a stem cell transplant for combined immunodeficiency, so the T cells may come from the graft donor.

In its sample, this clonotype was seen a few times. The chain is built from TRBV12-3 or TRBV12-4 and TRBJ2-1, with 8 bases that match TRBD1. The CDR3 spans 13 residues. V shed 6 bases and J 9 bases; nucleotides not matched to a gene: 7. The CDR3 here is CASRSLDRAEQFF. The CDR3 DNA sequence: TGTGCCAGCAGGTCTCTGGACAGGGCTGAGCAGTTCTTC.

This clonotype was counted ten times or more. The V call is TRBV29-1, the J call TRBJ2-5; 8 positions match TRBD2. V shed 3 bases, J shed 5 bases, and the junction held 8 bases outside the gene matches. Germline-derived CDR1 and CDR2 are SQVTM and ANQGSEA. The CDR3 extends over 14 amino acids. CDR3 region: CSVDSGGFFETQYF. The CDR3 nucleotides read TGCAGCGTTGACAGCGGGGGTTTCTTCGAGACCCAGTACTTC.

The chain joins TRBV11-2 to TRBJ2-5; 10 bases align to TRBD2. The CDR3 has 18 amino acids. CDR1 and CDR2 from the germline V gene are SGHAT and FQNNGV. Germline trimming cut 1 base from V and 1 base from J; bases unmatched to any gene: 9. The CDR3 region has the DNA TGTGCCAGCAGCTTAGGAGGAAGGGCTAGCGGGGGCCAAGAGACCCAGTACTTC. It encodes CASSLGGRASGGQETQYF. The complete variable domain, with remaining parts taken from reference TRBV11-2 and TRBJ2-5, reads EAGVAQSPRYKIIEKRQSVAFWCNPISGHATLYWYQQILGQGPKLLIQFQNNGVVDDSQLPKDRFSAERLKGVDSTLKIQPAKLEDSAVYLCASSLGGRASGGQETQYFGPGTRLLVL.

This clonotype has a handful of counts. The CDR3 is CASSQEWGEKLFF. CDR3 nucleotide sequence: TGCGCCAGCAGCCAAGAATGGGGGGAAAAACTGTTTTTT. This chain uses TRBV4-3 with TRBJ1-4; a possible D gene is TRBD1 (5 bases). There are 13 residues in the CDR3. The V gene's germline CDR1 is LGHNA and CDR2 YSLEER. V shed 0 bases and J shed 8 bases, with 7 bases lying between them.

This chain connects TRBV20-1 to TRBJ2-1; D could derive from TRBD1 or TRBD2 (5 bases each). The V gene's germline CDR1 is DFQATT and CDR2 SNEGSKA (reference sequence). The V gene lost 1 base and the J gene lost 1 base, with 14 bases spanning the gap. The CDR3 contains 16 residues. CDR3 loop: CSARAGRVKSYNEQFF. CDR3 sequence (DNA): TGCAGTGCTAGAGCGGGGCGGGTAAAATCCTACAATGAGCAGTTCTTC.

This clonotype was seen more than once but under ten times. This chain connects TRBV20-1 to TRBJ2-7; 11 bases match TRBD2. Trimming at V came to 3 bases and at J to 3 bases, leaving 4 bases not matched to a gene. The CDR3 is 14 residues long. Germline loops: CDR1 DFQATT, CDR2 SNEGSKA (reference sequence). The CDR3 spells CSARLAGGFYEQYF. As DNA, the CDR3 is TGCAGTGCTAGGCTAGCGGGGGGTTTCTACGAGCAGTACTTC.

V is TRBV7-2 and J is TRBJ2-7; D unclear. The CDR3 has 17 amino acids. Germline CDR1 and CDR2: SGHTA and FQGNSA. Trimming removed 2 bases from V and 0 bases from J, with 17 bases in between. The CDR3 protein is CASSLSTASVYSYEQYF. The CDR3 DNA reads as TGTGCCAGCAGCTTAAGTACGGCGTCCGTGTACTCCTACGAGCAGTACTTC.

The chain carries TRBV12-3 or TRBV12-4 and TRBJ2-2; 7 nucleotides line up with TRBD2. The CDR3 spans 17 residues. With 5 bases clipped from V and 2 bases from J, the junction kept 11 bases outside the gene matches. The CDR3 DNA follows: TGTGCCAGCAGTACGATGGCTAGCGGATTTAACACCGGGGAGCTGTTTTTT. It yields the protein CASSTMASGFNTGELFF.

This clonotype was found many times. The J gene is TRBJ2-3, the V gene TRBV5-1, with 9 positions matching TRBD2. The germline V gene encodes CDR1 SGHRS and CDR2 YFSETQ. The CDR3 runs 16 residues. The ends lost 0 bases at V and 7 bases at J; junction bases unmatched: 9. The CDR3 region is CASSLAGTSSVYTQYF. CDR3 DNA sequence: TGCGCCAGCAGCTTGGCGGGGACTAGCTCCGTGTATACGCAGTATTTT.

About this clonotype itself: The junction does not match germline at one end; this may be a read error. This chain joins TRBV20-1 and TRBJ2-7; 8 positions match TRBD1. The CDR3 is 12 amino acids. Looked up from germline, CDR1 is DFQATT and CDR2 is SNEGSKA (reference sequence). As DNA, the CDR3 is TGCAGTGCTGGACAGGGCTCCTACGAGCAGAACTTC. Its protein product is CSAGQGSYEQNF.

The sample holds many counts of this clonotype. The chain employs TRBV12-3 or TRBV12-4 and TRBJ2-7, with 8 bases lining up with TRBD2. After removal of 4 bases from V and 1 base from J, the junction contained 3 bases not matched to a gene. The CDR3 contains 14 residues. This CDR3 is CASSSGGPSYEQYF. The CDR3 nucleotides read TGTGCCAGCAGTTCGGGAGGGCCTTCCTACGAGCAGTACTTC.

Only a few counts were recorded for this clonotype. The chain recombines TRBV28 with TRBJ1-1; 9 positions agree with TRBD1. Germline assignment: CDR1 MDHEN and CDR2 SYDVKM. With 11 bases clipped from V and 5 bases from J, the junction kept 9 bases outside the gene matches. The CDR3 contains 13 residues. CDR3 amino acids: CAALQGARTEAFF. Here the CDR3 DNA reads TGTGCCGCACTACAGGGGGCGCGTACTGAAGCTTTCTTT.

This clonotype was counted between two and nine times. This chain joins TRBV7-2 and TRBJ1-3; a possible D gene is TRBD1 (5 bases). CDR3 length: 14 residues. The V gene lost 2 bases and the J gene lost 2 bases, with 7 bases spanning the gap. CDR1 and CDR2 from the germline V gene are SGHTA and FQGNSA. The CDR3 DNA reads TGTGCCAGCAGCTTACAGGGAACTGGAAACACCATATATTTT. This codes for CASSLQGTGNTIYF.

This clonotype has just a few counts. J is TRBJ2-5 and V is TRBV3-1; D gene unclear. This CDR3 contains 16 residues. Trimming left V 5 bases short and J 2 bases short, with 18 bases between. Germline V gene sequence: CDR1 LGHDT, CDR2 YNNKEL (reference sequence). CDR3 sequence: CASSFPLKSTQETQYF. The CDR3 DNA reads TGTGCCAGCAGCTTCCCACTGAAGTCAACGCAAGAGACCCAGTACTTC.

This clonotype has more than one count but fewer than ten. The J gene is TRBJ2-7, the V gene TRBV5-6; D is perhaps TRBD2 (5 bases). Germline V gene data show CDR1 as SGHDT and CDR2 as YYEEEE. The germline V and J ends were trimmed by 6 bases and 4 bases, with 20 bases remaining between them. CDR3 size: 15 residues. Here the CDR3 reads CASTIEAGEWYEQYF. The CDR3 nucleotides read TGTGCCAGCACTATCGAGGCCGGGGAGTGGTACGAGCAGTACTTC.

This clonotype was detected a few times. The rearrangement links TRBV20-1 to TRBJ2-7, with 7 bases lining up with TRBD1. The CDR3 consists of 14 residues. The V segment lost 1 base and the J segment 2 bases; nucleotides outside the gene matches: 5. CDR1 is DFQATT, CDR2 SNEGSKA, per germline (reference sequence). CDR3 in amino acids: CSARVQTGTYEQYF. In DNA form, the CDR3 reads TGCAGTGCTAGAGTACAGACAGGGACCTACGAGCAGTACTTC.

The genes are TRBV20-1 and TRBJ2-5; D gene unclear. The CDR3 totals 11 residues. Trimming shortened V by 1 base and J by 6 bases, and 6 bases separated the two germline ends. The germline V gene encodes CDR1 DFQATT and CDR2 SNEGSKA (reference sequence). CDR3 residues: CSARGRQTQYF. In DNA form, the CDR3 reads TGCAGTGCTAGAGGTCGACAGACCCAGTACTTC.

This chain uses TRBV12-3 or TRBV12-4 with TRBJ1-6, with no clear D. The ends were cut back, 5 bases at V and 10 bases at J, with 15 bases in the middle. This CDR3 is built from 14 residues. CDR3 nucleotide sequence: TGTGCCAGCAGTCTACCGGGCTTCTACTCACCCCTCCACTTT. Translating it yields CASSLPGFYSPLHF.

A few counts support this clonotype. The gene calls are TRBV20-1 and TRBJ1-3; tentative D call: TRBD1 (6 bases). In germline, CDR1 is DFQATT, CDR2 SNEGSKA (reference sequence). The CDR3 runs to 14 residues. Trimming shortened V by 6 bases and J by 0 bases, and 12 bases separated the two germline ends. Here the CDR3 DNA reads TGCAGTGCGCACAGGGCCTTCTCTGGAAACACCATATATTTT. Encoded protein: CSAHRAFSGNTIYF.

This rearrangement joins TRBV29-1 to TRBJ2-7, with 7 bases aligning to TRBD2. V lost 3 bases and J lost 4; bases outside the gene matches: 3. The CDR3 covers 12 residues. The V gene's germline CDR1 is SQVTM and CDR2 ANQGSEA. As DNA, the CDR3 is TGCAGCGTTGAGGGGAGGGGATACGAGCAGTACTTC. Protein: CSVEGRGYEQYF.

Only a few counts were recorded for this clonotype. This chain connects TRBV28 to TRBJ2-1; D is undetermined. The ends were cut back, 1 base at V and 0 bases at J, with 10 bases in the middle. Germline V gives CDR1 MDHEN, CDR2 SYDVKM. This CDR3 contains 16 residues. CDR3 in amino acids: CASSLYPGSSYNEQFF. The CDR3, as DNA: TGTGCCAGCAGTTTATATCCGGGCAGCTCCTACAATGAGCAGTTCTTC.

The chain carries TRBV4-3 and TRBJ2-5; a weak D match, TRBD1 (6 bases). Looked up from germline, CDR1 is LGHNA and CDR2 is YSLEER. V gave up 0 bases and J gave up 4 bases, with 24 bases separating them. This CDR3 has 19 residues. CDR3 in amino acids: CASSQDKGDTSFLRETQYF. In DNA, the CDR3 is TGCGCCAGCAGCCAAGACAAGGGGGACACTAGTTTTCTGCGAGAGACCCAGTACTTC.

This clonotype was detected only a few times. The V gene is TRBV20-1, the J gene TRBJ1-3; no reliable D call. V dropped 4 bases and J dropped 2 bases, with 12 bases sitting between them. The V gene's germline CDR1 is DFQATT and CDR2 SNEGSKA (reference sequence). The CDR3 runs to 14 residues. CDR3 coding DNA: TGCAGTGCTAACTTAGCGGGGACTGGAAACACCATATATTTT. As protein: CSANLAGTGNTIYF.

This clonotype has just a few counts. The chain links TRBV25-1 to TRBJ2-6; possible D gene TRBD2, 5 bases. Trimming stripped 3 bases from V and 2 bases from J, with 17 bases between. The CDR3 loop spans 18 amino acids. Germline V lookup: CDR1 MGHDK, CDR2 SYGVNS. CDR3 sequence: CASSERRGGTAGANVLTF. In DNA form, the CDR3 reads TGTGCCAGCAGTGAGAGGAGAGGAGGCACAGCTGGGGCCAACGTCCTGACTTTC.

This clonotype has more than one count but fewer than ten. The chain joins TRBV5-1 to TRBJ2-5; D could derive from TRBD1 or TRBD2 (5 bases each). Looked up from germline, CDR1 is SGHRS and CDR2 is YFSETQ. The CDR3 is made up of 15 amino acids. Trimming stripped 0 bases from V and 9 bases from J, with 18 bases between. The CDR3 DNA reads TGCGCCAGCAGCTTGGCCCGGGGCCCACTTGGAGCCCAGTACTTC. Its protein is CASSLARGPLGAQYF.

The chain recombines TRBV20-1 with TRBJ2-1; perhaps TRBD1 as D (5 bases). Trimming cost V 6 bases and J 9 bases, with 15 bases left between them. This CDR3 region has 12 residues. From germline, CDR1 is DFQATT and CDR2 SNEGSKA (reference sequence). The CDR3 nucleotides are TGCAGTGCCGTCGGCAGGGTCCGTGAGCAGTTCTTC. The encoded protein is CSAVGRVREQFF.

This clonotype was counted many times. V is TRBV4-3 and J is TRBJ2-3, with 7 bases that match TRBD1. The length of the CDR3 is 15 residues. Germline CDR1 reads LGHNA; CDR2 reads YSLEER. The J segment lost 2 bases and the V segment lost 0 bases, leaving 2 bases of the junction unmatched. CDR3 in amino acids: CASSQDQGVTDTQYF. Written as DNA, the CDR3 is TGCGCCAGCAGCCAAGATCAGGGGGTCACAGATACGCAGTATTTT.

This chain uses TRBV10-3 with TRBJ2-7; 7 nucleotides line up with TRBD1. Germline loops: CDR1 ENHRY, CDR2 SYGVKD. This CDR3 contains 12 residues. The J segment lost 4 bases and the V segment lost 8 bases, leaving 5 bases of the junction unmatched. DNA for the CDR3: TGTGCCATCGGGACAGCCTTTTACGAGCAGTACTTC. It yields the protein CAIGTAFYEQYF.

This clonotype was found many times. The chain employs TRBV5-1 and TRBJ2-2; 7 bases align to TRBD2. Germline V lookup: CDR1 SGHRS, CDR2 YFSETQ. The length of the CDR3 is 16 residues. The V segment lost 2 bases and the J segment 5 bases; nucleotides outside the gene matches: 9. As DNA, the CDR3 is TGCGCCAGCAGCTTCTTAGGGGAGGGCCGAACCGGGGAGCTGTTTTTT. This gives the protein CASSFLGEGRTGELFF.